A single sample is the source of the 9 T cell receptor beta chains below, sequenced in a study of blood T cell repertoires in COVID-19. TCRdb's copy holds only in-frame clones and misses some; the assay was immunoSEQ multiplex PCR. This table has about 150,000 clones, approximately 80% appearing once. The specimen was peripheral blood. The receptors stem from a woman in her forties or fifties with acute or convalescent COVID-19.

V usage is TRBV7-2 and J usage is TRBJ1-4; D possibly corresponds to TRBD1 (5 bases). The ends were cut back, 1 base at V and 3 bases at J, with 12 bases in the middle. The CDR3 runs to 16 residues. Germline V gene data show CDR1 as SGHTA and CDR2 as FQGNSA. The CDR3 spells CASSLGGGIANEKLFF. DNA for the CDR3: TGTGCCAGCAGCTTAGGGGGCGGGATAGCTAATGAAAAACTGTTTTTT.

The chain combines TRBV12-3 or TRBV12-4 with TRBJ2-3, with D perhaps TRBD2 (5 bases). The CDR3 loop spans 13 amino acids. V was trimmed by 5 bases and J by 1 base, leaving 7 bases between them. This CDR3 is CASSDSGTDTQYF. The CDR3 DNA reads as TGTGCCAGCAGTGATAGCGGCACAGATACGCAGTATTTT.

The chain recombines TRBV10-3 with TRBJ1-5, with 8 bases lining up with TRBD1. Trimming removed 6 bases from V and 0 bases from J; junction bases left unmatched: 4. The CDR3 contains 15 residues. The germline CDR1 and CDR2 sequences are ENHRY and SYGVKD. This CDR3 reads CAISEGQGSNQPQHF. CDR3 nucleotides: TGTGCCATCAGCGAAGGACAGGGTAGCAATCAGCCCCAGCATTTT.

The chain joins TRBV9 to TRBJ1-6, with TRBD1 as a possible D gene (6 bases). Per the germline V gene, CDR1 is SGDLS and CDR2 is YYNGEE. Trimming removed 3 bases at V and 7 bases at J, with 11 bases between. The CDR3 is made up of 14 amino acids. CDR3 amino acids: CASSAGQLNSPLHF. The CDR3 coding sequence is TGTGCCAGCAGCGCAGGACAGCTAAATTCACCCCTCCACTTT.

This clone appeared a few times. This rearrangement joins TRBV13 to TRBJ2-7; the match to TRBD2 covers 11 bases. V gave up 5 bases and J gave up 2 bases; unmatched junction bases: 5. The CDR3 runs to 15 residues. CDR1 PRHDT and CDR2 FYEKMQ come from the germline V gene (reference sequence). Written as DNA, the CDR3 is TGTGCCAGCAGCAACCCGGGACTAGCGGCCTACGAGCAGTACTTC. Amino acids: CASSNPGLAAYEQYF. Complete variable domain (other parts from reference TRBV13 and TRBJ2-7): AAGVIQSPRHLIKEKRETATLKCYPIPRHDTVYWYQQGPGQDPQFLISFYEKMQSDKGSIPDRFSAQQFSDYHSELNMSSLELGDSALYFCASSNPGLAAYEQYFGPGTRLTVT.

This clone was recorded once. The rearrangement uses TRBV10-3 and TRBJ2-3; 8 nucleotides align to TRBD2. The CDR3 has 15 amino acids. CDR1 and CDR2 (germline): ENHRY, SYGVKD. The V segment lost 8 bases and the J segment 4 bases; nucleotides outside the gene matches: 11. Here the CDR3 DNA reads TGTGCCATCTGTAGCGGGGCTTTGAAGTCAGATACGCAGTATTTT. This gives the protein CAICSGALKSDTQYF.

The V and J genes are TRBV5-4 and TRBJ1-6; 7 bases agree with TRBD1. The CDR3 has 15 residues. J gave up 9 bases and V 4 bases, and 10 bases lay outside the gene matches. Germline V CDR1 and CDR2: SGHNT, YYREEE (reference sequence). The CDR3, as DNA: TGTGCCAGCAGCCGGGACAGCAGTTTTGGTTCACCCCTCCACTTT. Amino acid sequence: CASSRDSSFGSPLHF.

The J gene is TRBJ2-3, the V gene TRBV9, with D possibly TRBD2 on 6 matching bases. The CDR3 covers 12 residues. Trimming stripped 1 base from V and 6 bases from J, with 6 bases between. The germline gives CDR1 SGDLS, CDR2 YYNGEE. The DNA of the CDR3 is TGTGCCAGCAGCGTACGGGGGGATACGCAGTATTTT. This sequence encodes CASSVRGDTQYF.

Only a few counts were recorded for this clone. One junction end does not reproduce the germline sequence, and a read error may be involved. This rearrangement joins TRBV4-3 to TRBJ1-5; 7 nucleotides line up with TRBD1. In germline, CDR1 is LGHNA, CDR2 YSLEER. CDR3 length: 13 residues. CDR3 residues: CASSQEIGQVGYF. CDR3 coding DNA: TGCGCCAGCAGCCAAGAGATCGGACAGGTGGGCTATTTT.